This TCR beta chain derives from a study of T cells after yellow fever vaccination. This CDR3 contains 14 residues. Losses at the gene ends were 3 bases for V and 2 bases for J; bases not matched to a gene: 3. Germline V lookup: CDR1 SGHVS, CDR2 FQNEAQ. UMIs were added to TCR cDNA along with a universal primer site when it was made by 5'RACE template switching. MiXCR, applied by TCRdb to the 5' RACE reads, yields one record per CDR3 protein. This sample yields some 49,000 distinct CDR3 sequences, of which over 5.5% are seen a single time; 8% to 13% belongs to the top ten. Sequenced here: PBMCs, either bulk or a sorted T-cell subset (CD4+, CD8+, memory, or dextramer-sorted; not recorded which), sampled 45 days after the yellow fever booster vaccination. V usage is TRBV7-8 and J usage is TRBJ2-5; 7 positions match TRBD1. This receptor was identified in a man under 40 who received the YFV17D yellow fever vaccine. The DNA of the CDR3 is TGTGCCAGCAGCTTCAACAGGGGTCAAGAGACCCAGTACTTC. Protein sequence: CASSFNRGQETQYF.